This paragraph reports one TCR beta chain. This sample is part of a study of neoadjuvant anti-PD-1 for oral cavity cancer. This CDR3 is built from 14 residues. Germline CDR1 and CDR2: SQVTM and ANQGSEA. Trimming pared 7 bases from V and 0 bases from J, leaving 13 bases between. Libraries were prepared by immunoSEQ multiplex PCR; TCRdb keeps only in-frame clonotypes and omits some of them. The data hold approximately 43,000 clones, with 60% to 80% observed a single time. The time point is: after neoadjuvant nivolumab, at surgical resection. This material consisted of PBMCs, taken after nivolumab (anti-PD-1) treatment. The chain has TRBV29-1 and TRBJ2-1; TRBD2 is a possible D gene (5 bases). This clonotype originated in a person aged 40-85 years with oral cavity squamous cell carcinoma. CDR3: CSAWTASSYNEQFF. Written as DNA, the CDR3 is TGCAGCGCTTGGACTGCTAGCTCCTACAATGAGCAGTTCTTC.